The next 15 T cell receptor beta chains were all read from a single sample in a study of T cell changes during pregnancy in multiple sclerosis. This table comes from immunoSEQ multiplex PCR, and its TCRdb copy is limited to in-frame clones, with some not included. The sample includes 42,000 or so clones, nearly 90% of them seen just once. The material sequenced was CD4+ T cells from peripheral blood mononuclear cells, taken after pregnancy. The receptors were sampled from a female donor with multiple sclerosis, enrolled in a pregnancy study.

The chain combines TRBV5-4 with TRBJ1-2; TRBD1 matches at 9 bases. J gave up 8 bases and V 4 bases, and 15 bases lay outside the gene matches. The germline gives CDR1 SGHNT, CDR2 YYREEE (reference sequence). CDR3 length: 16 amino acids. The DNA for the CDR3 is TGTGCCAGCAGCCCAGACTCGACAGGGGGAACTGGCGGCTACACCTTC. Translating it yields CASSPDSTGGTGGYTF.

This rearrangement joins TRBV18 to TRBJ1-2; the D gene is possibly TRBD1 (6 bases). With 3 bases removed from V and 0 bases from J, the gap between germline ends came to 14 bases. The CDR3 extends over 16 amino acids. Germline CDR1 and CDR2: KGHSH and LQKENI. DNA for the CDR3: TGTGCCAGCTCACCTTGGGGGGGCTCAGCTAACTATGGCTACACCTTC. It codes for CASSPWGGSANYGYTF. Filled out from reference TRBV18 and TRBJ1-2, the complete variable domain reads NAGVMQNPRHLVRRRGQEARLRCSPMKGHSHVYWYRQLPEEGLKFMVYLQKENIIDESGMPKERFSAEFPKEGPSILRIQQVVRGDSAAYFCASSPWGGSANYGYTFGSGTRLTVV.

This chain uses TRBV11-2 with TRBJ1-2; D perhaps matches TRBD1 (6 bases). V was trimmed by 2 bases and J by 3 bases, leaving 10 bases between them. CDR3 length equals 14 residues. Germline CDR1 reads SGHAT; CDR2 reads FQNNGV. In DNA, the CDR3 is TGTGCCAGCAGCTTACAGGGGTTGGACTATGGCTACACCTTC. This sequence encodes CASSLQGLDYGYTF.

CDR3 loop: CAWSGGSYEQYF. The DNA of the CDR3 is TGTGCCTGGAGTGGAGGGTCCTACGAGCAGTACTTC. The chain carries TRBV30 and TRBJ2-7; possible D gene TRBD2, 5 bases. V shed 1 base and J shed 1 base, with 5 bases lying between them. The germline gives CDR1 GTSNPN, CDR2 SVGIG (reference sequence). The CDR3 runs to 12 residues.

This clone was seen once. The genes are TRBV5-4 and TRBJ2-6, with D tentatively TRBD2 (5 bases). CDR3 length equals 17 residues. V lost 3 bases and J 0 bases, leaving 13 bases between the germline ends. Germline loops: CDR1 SGHNT, CDR2 YYREEE (reference sequence). The CDR3 bases are TGTGCCAGCAGCTCCCCCCGTGAGGGCTCTGGGGCCAACGTCCTGACTTTC. It codes for CASSSPREGSGANVLTF.

The chain has TRBV5-6 and TRBJ2-7; the match to TRBD1 covers 9 bases. The CDR3 extends over 15 amino acids. J gave up 0 bases and V 5 bases, and 6 bases lay outside the gene matches. Germline loops: CDR1 SGHDT, CDR2 YYEEEE. The CDR3 sequence is CASSLGTGRSYEQYF. CDR3 nucleotide sequence: TGTGCCAGCAGTTTAGGGACAGGGCGCTCCTACGAGCAGTACTTC.

The chain is built from TRBV4-1 and TRBJ1-2; TRBD1 might be the D (6 bases). Germline loops: CDR1 MGHRA, CDR2 YSYEKL. The length of the CDR3 is 15 residues. Trimming pared 1 base from V and 2 bases from J, leaving 11 bases between. The CDR3 nucleotides read TGCGCCAGCAGCCAAGGTGGGGGCCTCAACTATGGCTACACCTTC. Encoded protein: CASSQGGGLNYGYTF.

This clone was seen a handful of times. This rearrangement joins TRBV4-3 to TRBJ2-2; tentative D call: TRBD2 (7 bases). Trimming stripped 2 bases from V and 6 bases from J, with 10 bases between. The V gene's germline CDR1 is LGHNA and CDR2 YSLEER. CDR3 length: 14 amino acids. CDR3 in DNA: TGCGCCAGCAGCCAACAGGGGAGGGCCGGGGAGCTGTTTTTT. Translating it yields CASSQQGRAGELFF.

The J gene is TRBJ2-7, the V gene TRBV7-9; possibly TRBD1 for D (5 bases). The germline V gene encodes CDR1 SEHNR and CDR2 FQNEAQ (reference sequence). The CDR3 is 15 residues long. V was clipped by 5 bases and J by 2 bases, with 16 bases between them. CDR3 residues: CASSPPRGPPYEQYF. The CDR3 DNA sequence: TGTGCCAGCAGCCCCCCTAGGGGTCCTCCCTACGAGCAGTACTTC.

The chain uses TRBV6-6 and TRBJ2-3; TRBD2 agrees at 12 bases. The germline CDR1 and CDR2 sequences are MNHNY and SVGAGI (reference sequence). The CDR3 is 16 amino acids. V was clipped by 7 bases and J by 3 bases; unmatched bases: 8. The CDR3: CASTLLTSGGTDTQYF. The CDR3 region has the DNA TGTGCCAGCACCCTCCTGACTAGCGGGGGTACAGATACGCAGTATTTT.

The V gene is TRBV10-1, the J gene TRBJ1-6; TRBD1 aligns across 7 bases. The CDR3 spans 15 residues. Looked up from germline, CDR1 is WNHNN and CDR2 is SYGVQD (reference sequence). Trimming cost V 2 bases and J 3 bases; bases outside gene matches: 1. The CDR3 DNA is TGCGCCAGCAGTGAGGGGACAGTCTATAATTCACCCCTCCACTTT. It yields the protein CASSEGTVYNSPLHF.

The chain joins TRBV18 to TRBJ2-5, with 11 positions matching TRBD2. Germline CDR1 reads KGHSH; CDR2 reads LQKENI. J lost 4 bases, V lost 1 base, and 5 bases had no gene match. The CDR3 sequence is 16 residues long. The CDR3 nucleotides read TGTGCCAGCTCACCACAACTAGCGGGGGAAGGAGAGACCCAGTACTTC. This codes for CASSPQLAGEGETQYF.

The chain employs TRBV6-1 and TRBJ2-1; D call uncertain. Germline lookup yields CDR1 MNHNS and CDR2 SASEGT. Trimming stripped 7 bases from V and 4 bases from J, with 5 bases between. The CDR3 spans 11 residues. CDR3 protein: CASTQYNEQFF. Here the CDR3 DNA reads TGTGCCAGCACGCAGTACAATGAGCAGTTCTTC.

The DNA for the CDR3 is TGTGCCAGCAGTACGGGGGGGGCCTATGGCTACACCTTC. Its translation: CASSTGGAYGYTF. The chain carries TRBV28 and TRBJ1-2, with TRBD1 as a possible D gene (6 bases). V was clipped by 5 bases and J by 4 bases, with 11 bases between them. The CDR3 has 13 residues. In germline, CDR1 is MDHEN, CDR2 SYDVKM.

The V call is TRBV11-3, the J call TRBJ2-7, with D hard to call. The CDR3 sequence is 14 residues long. V was shortened by 5 bases and J by 1 base, with 12 bases between the two germline ends. Germline V lookup: CDR1 SGHNT, CDR2 YENEEA. The DNA of the CDR3 is TGTGCCAGCAGCCGAAATTGGCAGTCCTACGAGCAGTACTTC. It yields the protein CASSRNWQSYEQYF. Looking up the rest from reference TRBV11-3 and TRBJ2-7 gives the full variable domain: EAGVVQSPRYKIIEKKQPVAFWCNPISGHNTLYWYLQNLGQGPELLIRYENEEAVDDSQLPKDRFSAERLKGVDSTLKIQPAELGDSAVYLCASSRNWQSYEQYFGPGTRLTVT.